Listed below are T cell receptor beta chains from one sample, sequenced in a study of blood T cell repertoires in COVID-19. Libraries were prepared by immunoSEQ multiplex PCR; TCRdb keeps only in-frame clonotypes and omits some of them. The data hold hundreds of thousands of clones, with 80% to 90% observed a single time. Material for sequencing was PBMCs or T cells enriched from blood (not recorded which). The receptors derive from a man aged 25 to 40 who had recovered from COVID-19. CDR3s include the opening cysteine and the closing phenylalanine or tryptophan. The D gene is left open where the match is weak. Clone size is shown for a subset of rows, as once, few, many or a class of expanded clone.

j_call v_call d_call clone_size cdr3_nt cdr3_aa
TRBJ1-5 TRBV5-1 - - TGCGCCAGCAGCTTGGTCTATGGGCCCCCGGGGAATCAGCCCCAGCATTTT CASSLVYGPPGNQPQHF
TRBJ2-3 TRBV6-5 - - TGTGCCAGCAGTTACGGCGGCATTGGGGATACGCAGTATTTT CASSYGGIGDTQYF
TRBJ2-2 TRBV27 - - TGTGCCAGCAGTTTCCCCCCAGGAACCACCGGGGAGCTGTTTTTT CASSFPPGTTGELFF
TRBJ2-1 TRBV27 - - TGTGCCAGCAGTTTGGCAGGGGAGGGGAATGAGCAGTTCTTC CASSLAGEGNEQFF
TRBJ1-1 TRBV28 - - TGTGCCAGCAGTCTTACCGGGAGACTGAACACTGAAGCTTTCTTT CASSLTGRLNTEAFF
TRBJ2-7 TRBV27 - - TGTGCCAGCAGTTTGAGCAGAGGTGTGGAACCGAAATACGAGCAGTACTTC CASSLSRGVEPKYEQYF
TRBJ1-1 TRBV7-8 TRBD1 - TGTGCCAGCAGCCCATCGGACAGGAGGGGAACTGAAGCTTTCTTT CASSPSDRRGTEAFF
TRBJ1-1 TRBV6-1 - - TGTGCCAGCAGTGACGACACAGGGAACACTGAAGCTTTCTTT CASSDDTGNTEAFF
TRBJ2-7 TRBV7-2 TRBD2 - TGTGCCAGCAGCTTAATTCAGCGGGAGGTGTACGAGCAGTACTTC CASSLIQREVYEQYF
TRBJ1-2 TRBV27 TRBD1 - TGTGCCAGCAGTTTAAGACAGGGTAATTATGGCTACACCTTC CASSLRQGNYGYTF
TRBJ2-7 TRBV7-8 - - TGTGCCAGCAGCTCGGGACACTACGAGCAGTACTTC CASSSGHYEQYF
TRBJ1-4 TRBV7-3 - - TGTGCCAGCAGGCCGAAAGGGGGGGCCCTAACTGAAAAACTGTTTTTT CASRPKGGALTEKLFF
TRBJ1-2 TRBV7-8 TRBD1 - TGTGCCAGCAGCAGCCGGACAGGGGATGGCTACACCTTC CASSSRTGDGYTF
TRBJ2-7 TRBV4-1 - - TGCGCCAGCAGCCAAGACCCGACAGTTTCCTACGAGCAGTACTTC CASSQDPTVSYEQYF
TRBJ2-7 TRBV9 TRBD1 - TGTGCCAGCAGCGTAGCAGGACAGGGGGCGTACGAGCAGTACTTC CASSVAGQGAYEQYF
TRBJ1-2 TRBV28 - - TGTGCCAGCTACCAATCGGTTGGCTACACCTTC CASYQSVGYTF
TRBJ1-5 TRBV30 - - TGTGCCTGGACGAAAGGGGCTCAGCCCCAGCATTTT CAWTKGAQPQHF
TRBJ2-7 TRBV5-6 TRBD1 - TGTGCCAGCAGCTTGCAAGGGACAGGGGTTGACGAGCAGTACTTC CASSLQGTGVDEQYF
TRBJ1-5 TRBV27 - - TGTGCCAGCAGTTTAGCAGGGTATCAGCCCCAGCATTTT CASSLAGYQPQHF
TRBJ2-2 TRBV5-1 - - TGCGCCAGCAGCTTGGAAGTCAGGACGAACACCGGGGAGCTGTTTTTT CASSLEVRTNTGELFF
TRBJ2-3 TRBV28 TRBD2 - TGTGCCACCCAAATACTAGCGGCCACAGATACGCAGTATTTT CATQILAATDTQYF
TRBJ2-7 TRBV19 - once TGTGCCAGCCGCCTAGCGCCAAACTCCTACGAGCAGTACTTC CASRLAPNSYEQYF
TRBJ1-5 TRBV2 - - TGTGCCAGCAGTCTGGAGTCGAGCAATCAGCCCCAGCATTTT CASSLESSNQPQHF
TRBJ1-5 TRBV19 TRBD1 few TGTGCCAGTAGTCCCGGGACAGGGTCGGGGGATCAGCCCCAGCATTTT CASSPGTGSGDQPQHF